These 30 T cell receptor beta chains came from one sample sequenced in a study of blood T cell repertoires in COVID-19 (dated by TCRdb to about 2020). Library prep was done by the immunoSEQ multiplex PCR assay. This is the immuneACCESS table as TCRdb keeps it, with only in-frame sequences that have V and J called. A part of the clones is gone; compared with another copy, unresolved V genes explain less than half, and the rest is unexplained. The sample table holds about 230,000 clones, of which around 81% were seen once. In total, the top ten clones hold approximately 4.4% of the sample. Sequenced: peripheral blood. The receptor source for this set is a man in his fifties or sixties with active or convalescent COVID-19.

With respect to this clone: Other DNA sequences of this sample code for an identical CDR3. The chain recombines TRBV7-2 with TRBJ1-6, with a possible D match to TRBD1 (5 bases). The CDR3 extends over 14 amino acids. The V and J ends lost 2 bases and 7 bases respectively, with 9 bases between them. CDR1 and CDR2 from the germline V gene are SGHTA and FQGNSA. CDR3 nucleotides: TGTGCCAGCAGCTTACAGGGTCGGAATTCACCCCTCCACTTT. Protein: CASSLQGRNSPLHF.

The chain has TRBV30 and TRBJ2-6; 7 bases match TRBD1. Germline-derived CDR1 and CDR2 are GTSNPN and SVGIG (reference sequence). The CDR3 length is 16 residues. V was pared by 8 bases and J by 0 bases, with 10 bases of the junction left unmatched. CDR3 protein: CALTGTDYSGANVLTF. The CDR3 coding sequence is TGTGCCCTGACCGGGACAGATTACTCTGGGGCCAACGTCCTGACTTTC.

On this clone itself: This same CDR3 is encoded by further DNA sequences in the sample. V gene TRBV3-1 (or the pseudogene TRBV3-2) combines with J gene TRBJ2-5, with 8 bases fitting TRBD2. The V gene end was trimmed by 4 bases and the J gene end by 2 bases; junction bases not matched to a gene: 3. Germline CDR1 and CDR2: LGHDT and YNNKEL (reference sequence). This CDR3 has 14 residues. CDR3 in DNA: TGTGCCAGCAGCCGGTCGGGGGGGCAAGAGACCCAGTACTTC. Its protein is CASSRSGGQETQYF.

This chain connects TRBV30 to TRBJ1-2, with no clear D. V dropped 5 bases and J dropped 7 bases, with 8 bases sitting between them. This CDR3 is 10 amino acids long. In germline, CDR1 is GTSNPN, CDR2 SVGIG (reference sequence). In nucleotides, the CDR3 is TGTGCCTGGGAGAGTGGTGGCTACACCTTC. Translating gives CAWESGGYTF. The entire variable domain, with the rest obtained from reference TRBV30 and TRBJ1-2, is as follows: SQTIHQWPATLVQPVGSPLSLECTVEGTSNPNLYWYRQAAGRGLQLLFYSVGIGQISSEVPQNLSASRPQDRQFILSSKKLLLSDSGFYLCAWESGGYTFGSGTRLTVV.

The CDR3 loop reads CASSEQGARGDTQYF. In DNA, the CDR3 is TGTGCCAGTAGTGAGCAGGGGGCGCGGGGAGATACGCAGTATTTT. The rearrangement links TRBV19 to TRBJ2-3; 8 bases map to TRBD1. The V gene end was trimmed by 5 bases and the J gene end by 5 bases; junction bases not matched to a gene: 9. Looked up from germline, CDR1 is LNHDA and CDR2 is SQIVND (reference sequence). The CDR3 length is 15 residues. Combining the CDR3 with reference TRBV19 and TRBJ2-3 gives the whole variable domain DGGITQSPKYLFRKEGQNVTLSCEQNLNHDAMYWYRQDPGQGLRLIYYSQIVNDFQKGDIAEGYSVSREKKESFPLTVTSAQKNPTAFYLCASSEQGARGDTQYFGPGTRLTVL.

CDR3 nucleotide sequence: TGTGCCAGCAGCCGGGAGCGGGCACCCCTCCACTTT. Amino acid sequence: CASSRERAPLHF. The chain uses TRBV3-1 (or the pseudogene TRBV3-2) and TRBJ1-6, with D unresolved. V was cut by 4 bases and J by 11 bases, with 9 bases left in between. Germline V gene lookup returns CDR1 LGHDT and CDR2 YNNKEL (reference sequence). The CDR3 has 12 amino acids.

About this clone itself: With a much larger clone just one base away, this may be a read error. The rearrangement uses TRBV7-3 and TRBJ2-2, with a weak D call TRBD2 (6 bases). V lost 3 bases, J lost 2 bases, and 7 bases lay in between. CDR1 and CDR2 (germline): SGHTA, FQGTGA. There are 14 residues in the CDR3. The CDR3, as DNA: TGTGCCAGCAGCTTTAGCGGTAACACCGGGGAGCTGTTTTTT. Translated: CASSFSGNTGELFF.

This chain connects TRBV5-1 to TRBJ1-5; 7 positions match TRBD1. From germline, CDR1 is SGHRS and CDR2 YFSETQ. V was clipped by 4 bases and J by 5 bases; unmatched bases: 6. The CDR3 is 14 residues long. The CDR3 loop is CASSPGQADQPQHF. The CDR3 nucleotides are TGCGCCAGCAGCCCAGGACAGGCGGATCAGCCCCAGCATTTT.

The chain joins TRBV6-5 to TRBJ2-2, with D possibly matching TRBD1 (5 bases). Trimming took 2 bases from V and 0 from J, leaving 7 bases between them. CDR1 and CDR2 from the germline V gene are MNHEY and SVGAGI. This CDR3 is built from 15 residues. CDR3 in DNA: TGTGCCAGCAGTTACGGCAGGGCGAACACCGGGGAGCTGTTTTTT. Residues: CASSYGRANTGELFF.

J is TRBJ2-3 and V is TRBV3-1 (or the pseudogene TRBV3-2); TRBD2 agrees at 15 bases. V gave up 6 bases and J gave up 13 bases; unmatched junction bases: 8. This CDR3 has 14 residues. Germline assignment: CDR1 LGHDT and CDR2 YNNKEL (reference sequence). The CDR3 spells CASSRGLAGGPEYF. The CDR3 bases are TGTGCCAGCAGTCGTGGACTAGCGGGGGGGCCGGAGTATTTT.

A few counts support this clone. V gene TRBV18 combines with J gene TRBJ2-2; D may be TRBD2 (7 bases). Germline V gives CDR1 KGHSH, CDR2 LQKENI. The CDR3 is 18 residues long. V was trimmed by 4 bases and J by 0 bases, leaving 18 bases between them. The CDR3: CASSLFPLRGPNTGELFF. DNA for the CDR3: TGTGCCAGCTCACTCTTCCCCTTGCGGGGGCCGAACACCGGGGAGCTGTTTTTT.

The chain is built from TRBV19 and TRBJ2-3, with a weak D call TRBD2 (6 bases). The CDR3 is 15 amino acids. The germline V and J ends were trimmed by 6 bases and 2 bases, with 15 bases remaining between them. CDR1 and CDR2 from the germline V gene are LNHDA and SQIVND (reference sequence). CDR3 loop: CASSSGAGATDTQYF. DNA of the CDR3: TGTGCCAGTAGCTCTGGAGCGGGTGCCACAGATACGCAGTATTTT.

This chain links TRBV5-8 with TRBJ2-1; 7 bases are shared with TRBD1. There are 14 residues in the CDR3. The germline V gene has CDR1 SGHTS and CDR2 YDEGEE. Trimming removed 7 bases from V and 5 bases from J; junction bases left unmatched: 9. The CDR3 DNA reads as TGTGCCAGCGACGGGACAGCGACCAACAATGAGCAGTTCTTC. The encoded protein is CASDGTATNNEQFF.

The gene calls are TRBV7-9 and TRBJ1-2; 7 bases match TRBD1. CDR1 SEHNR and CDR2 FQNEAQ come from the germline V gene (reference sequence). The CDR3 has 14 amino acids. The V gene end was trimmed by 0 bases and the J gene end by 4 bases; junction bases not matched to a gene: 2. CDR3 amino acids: CASSLAGGIYGYTF. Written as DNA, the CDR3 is TGTGCCAGCAGCTTAGCAGGGGGCATCTATGGCTACACCTTC.

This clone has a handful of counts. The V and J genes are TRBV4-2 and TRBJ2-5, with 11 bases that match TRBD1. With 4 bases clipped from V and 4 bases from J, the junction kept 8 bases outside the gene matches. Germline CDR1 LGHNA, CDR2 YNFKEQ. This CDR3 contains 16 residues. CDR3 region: CASSPSPGQGGETQYF. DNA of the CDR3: TGTGCCAGCAGCCCTTCTCCGGGACAGGGGGGAGAGACCCAGTACTTC.

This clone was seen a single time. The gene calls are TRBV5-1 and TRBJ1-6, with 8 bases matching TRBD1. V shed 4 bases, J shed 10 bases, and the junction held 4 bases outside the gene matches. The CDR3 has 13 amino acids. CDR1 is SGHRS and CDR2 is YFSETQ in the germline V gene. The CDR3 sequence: CASSQDRASPLHF. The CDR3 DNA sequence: TGCGCCAGCAGCCAGGACAGGGCCTCACCCCTCCACTTT.

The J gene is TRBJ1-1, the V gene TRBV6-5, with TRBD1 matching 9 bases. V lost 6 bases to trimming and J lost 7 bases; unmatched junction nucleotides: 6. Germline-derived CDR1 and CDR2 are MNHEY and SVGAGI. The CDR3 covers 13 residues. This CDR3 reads CASRLNRGLEAFF. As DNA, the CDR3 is TGTGCCAGCAGGCTGAACAGGGGGCTTGAAGCTTTCTTT.

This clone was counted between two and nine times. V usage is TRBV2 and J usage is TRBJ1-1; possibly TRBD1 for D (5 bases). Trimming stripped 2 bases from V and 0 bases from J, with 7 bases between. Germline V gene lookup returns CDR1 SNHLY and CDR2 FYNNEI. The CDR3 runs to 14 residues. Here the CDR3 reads CASSERGLNTEAFF. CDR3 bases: TGTGCCAGCAGTGAAAGGGGCTTGAACACTGAAGCTTTCTTT.

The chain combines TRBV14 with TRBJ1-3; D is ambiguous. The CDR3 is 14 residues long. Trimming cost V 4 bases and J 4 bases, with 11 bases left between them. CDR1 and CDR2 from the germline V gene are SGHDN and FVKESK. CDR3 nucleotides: TGTGCCAGCAGCCGCCTTGGAGGGGGAAACACCATATATTTT. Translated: CASSRLGGGNTIYF.

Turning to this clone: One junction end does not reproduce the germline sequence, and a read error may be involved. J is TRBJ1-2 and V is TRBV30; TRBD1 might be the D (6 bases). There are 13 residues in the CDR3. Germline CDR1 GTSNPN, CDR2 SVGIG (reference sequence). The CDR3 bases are TGTGCCTGGAGTCACTCCCGGGCTGGGGGCTACATCTTC. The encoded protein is CAWSHSRAGGYIF.

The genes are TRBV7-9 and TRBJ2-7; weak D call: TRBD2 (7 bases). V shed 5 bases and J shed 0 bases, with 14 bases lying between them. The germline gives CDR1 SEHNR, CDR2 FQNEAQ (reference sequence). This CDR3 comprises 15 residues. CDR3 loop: CASSTRGPSSYEQYF. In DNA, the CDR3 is TGTGCCAGCAGCACGCGGGGGCCGAGCTCCTACGAGCAGTACTTC.

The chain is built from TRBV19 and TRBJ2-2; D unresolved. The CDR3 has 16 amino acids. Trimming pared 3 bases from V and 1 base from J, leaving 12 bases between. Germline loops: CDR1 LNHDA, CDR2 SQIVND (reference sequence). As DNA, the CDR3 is TGTGCCAGTAGTATCGTACGCATACTGAACACCGGGGAGCTGTTTTTT. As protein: CASSIVRILNTGELFF.

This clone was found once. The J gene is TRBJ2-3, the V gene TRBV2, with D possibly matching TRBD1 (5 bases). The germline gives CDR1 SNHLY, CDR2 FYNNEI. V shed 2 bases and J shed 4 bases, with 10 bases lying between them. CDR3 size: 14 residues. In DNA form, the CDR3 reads TGTGCCAGCAGTGAAATGGGCAGGGCAGATACGCAGTATTTT. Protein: CASSEMGRADTQYF.

CDR3 residues: CASSFGEDTEAFF. The CDR3 region has the DNA TGTGCCAGCAGTTTCGGGGAGGACACTGAAGCTTTCTTT. The chain joins TRBV12-3 or TRBV12-4 to TRBJ1-1; D uncertain. Trimming removed 3 bases at V and 3 bases at J, with 8 bases between. The CDR3 has 13 amino acids.

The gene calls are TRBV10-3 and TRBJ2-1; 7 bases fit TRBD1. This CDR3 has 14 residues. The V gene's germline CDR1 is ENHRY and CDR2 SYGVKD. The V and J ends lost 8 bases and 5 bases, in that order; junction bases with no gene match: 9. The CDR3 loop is CAIRRDSLNNEQFF. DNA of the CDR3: TGTGCCATCCGCCGGGACAGCCTTAACAATGAGCAGTTCTTC.

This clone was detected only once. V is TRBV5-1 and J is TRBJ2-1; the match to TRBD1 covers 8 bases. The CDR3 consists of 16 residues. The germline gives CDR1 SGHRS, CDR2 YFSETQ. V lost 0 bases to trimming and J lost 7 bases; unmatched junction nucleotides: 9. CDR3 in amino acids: CASSLVPTGAGNEQFF. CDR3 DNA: TGCGCCAGCAGCTTGGTTCCGACAGGGGCGGGGAATGAGCAGTTCTTC. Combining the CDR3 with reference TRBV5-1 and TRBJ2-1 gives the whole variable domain KAGVTQTPRYLIKTRGQQVTLSCSPISGHRSVSWYQQTPGQGLQFLFEYFSETQRNKGNFPGRFSGRQFSNSRSEMNVSTLELGDSALYLCASSLVPTGAGNEQFFGPGTRLTVL.

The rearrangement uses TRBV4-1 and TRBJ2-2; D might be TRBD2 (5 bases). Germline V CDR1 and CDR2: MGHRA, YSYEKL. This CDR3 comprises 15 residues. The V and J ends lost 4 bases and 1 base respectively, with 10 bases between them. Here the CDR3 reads CASSRREGNTGELFF. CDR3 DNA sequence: TGCGCCAGCAGCCGCCGGGAAGGGAACACCGGGGAGCTGTTTTTT.

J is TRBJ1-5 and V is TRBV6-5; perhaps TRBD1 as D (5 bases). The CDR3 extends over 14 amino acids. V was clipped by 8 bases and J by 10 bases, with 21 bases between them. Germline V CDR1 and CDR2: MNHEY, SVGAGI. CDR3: CASCIRAGFSPQHF. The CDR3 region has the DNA TGTGCCAGCTGCATAAGGGCAGGGTTTAGCCCCCAGCATTTT.

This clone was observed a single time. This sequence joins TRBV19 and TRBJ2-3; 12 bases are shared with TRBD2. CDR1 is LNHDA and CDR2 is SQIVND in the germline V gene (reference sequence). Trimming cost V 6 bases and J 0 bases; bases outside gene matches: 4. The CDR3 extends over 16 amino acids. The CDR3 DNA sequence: TGTGCCAGTAGAAGGACTAGCGGGGAAAGCACAGATACGCAGTATTTT. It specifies CASRRTSGESTDTQYF.

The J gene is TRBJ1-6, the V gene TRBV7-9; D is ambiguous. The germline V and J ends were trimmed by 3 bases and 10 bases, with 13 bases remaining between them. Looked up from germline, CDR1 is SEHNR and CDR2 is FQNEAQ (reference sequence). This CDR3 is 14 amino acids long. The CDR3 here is CASSFPGVRSPLHF. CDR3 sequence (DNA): TGTGCCAGCAGCTTCCCCGGGGTAAGGTCACCCCTCCACTTT.